This TCR beta chain was sequenced in a study of beta chain features in type 1 diabetes. Broader study findings: VDJ junctions in type 1 diabetes patients carried more deletions and fewer insertions. The naive, central memory and Treg TCRB repertoires looked more alike in patients than they did in healthy donors.

V was shortened by 3 bases and J by 8 bases, with 20 bases between the two germline ends. Germline loops: CDR1 KGHSH, CDR2 LQKENI. The CDR3 consists of 16 residues. In regard to this clone: As yet, its antigen is unknown.

Cell sorting via CD45RO/CCR7/CD25/CD127/CD95/CD27 was performed to obtain CD4+ naive, central memory, regulatory and stem cell-like memory cells. Reverse transcribing all isolated RNA meant expressed TCRB transcripts were sequenced. Assay: immunoSEQ multiplex PCR; the TCRdb copy retains only in-frame clones and omits some. The sample yields 680,000 or so clones, 15% seen once. The sequence was obtained from a man aged 18 to 30 in good health. The rearrangement uses TRBV18 and TRBJ2-1; D might be TRBD2 (6 bases). Sequencing was performed on naive CD4+ T cells from blood. DNA for the CDR3: TGTGCCAGCTCACCCCTCCCCGGACTACCCCCCGATGAGCAGTTCTTC. Translated: CASSPLPGLPPDEQFF.